This T cell receptor beta chain was documented in a study of blood T cell repertoires in COVID-19. This CDR3 spans 13 amino acids. V shed 5 bases and J 0 bases; nucleotides not matched to a gene: 0. Germline V CDR1 and CDR2: GTSNPN, SVGIG (reference sequence). Under the authors' procedure: Reference gene primers were amplified, and this amplification served to estimate nucleated cell counts. The protocol was immunoSEQ multiplex PCR, while the TCRdb copy is restricted to in-frame clones and leaves out a portion. That table supplies the V and J calls and clone size; D and trimming were determined from the DNA. The sample holds roughly 70,000 clones, approximately 88% seen once.

The source is a woman in her sixties or seventies with acute or convalescent COVID-19. The sequenced material came from peripheral blood. The chain is built from TRBV30 and TRBJ1-2, with TRBD1 matching over 10 bases. DNA of the CDR3: TGTGCCTGGGGGACAGGGGCTAACTATGGCTACACCTTC. Its translation is CAWGTGANYGYTF.